A selection of T cell receptor beta chains follows, all from one sample in a study of blood T cell repertoires in COVID-19. Clones were read by immunoSEQ multiplex PCR, and TCRdb kept only the in-frame ones, dropping some. The repertoire holds approximately 190,000 clones, around 80% seen once, with about 6.9% in the top ten. What was sequenced was peripheral blood. The source of these receptors is a man aged 55 to 70 with acute or convalescent COVID-19. Each CDR3 is given with its conserved first and last residue. D genes are given only for firm matches. Not all rows give a size; the values are once, few, many and, for expanded clones, a class.

TRBD2	TRBV2	TRBJ2-1	.	CASSAPGRAGYNEQFF	TGTGCCAGCAGTGCTCCCGGGAGGGCCGGCTACAATGAGCAGTTCTTC
.	TRBV9	TRBJ1-2	.	CASSVAQGANYGYTF	TGTGCCAGCAGCGTAGCTCAGGGTGCTAACTATGGCTACACCTTC
TRBD2	TRBV3-1/TRBV3-2	TRBJ2-7	.	CASSQATLGLAGDGRTYEQYF	TGTGCCAGCAGCCAAGCTACCCTCGGACTAGCGGGAGATGGTAGGACCTACGAGCAGTACTTC
.	TRBV15	TRBJ1-6	.	CATSRSRDLGSLHF	TGTGCCACCAGCAGGAGCCGGGATCTTGGGTCCCTCCACTTT
.	TRBV11-1	TRBJ2-7	.	CASSFRHLYEQYF	TGTGCCAGCAGCTTTCGACATTTATACGAGCAGTACTTC
.	TRBV5-6	TRBJ1-5	.	CASSLGGSSNQPQHF	TGTGCCAGCAGCTTGGGCGGCAGCAGCAATCAGCCCCAGCATTTT
.	TRBV5-4	TRBJ2-7	.	CASSDTHGGGEQYF	TGTGCCAGCAGCGATACCCACGGGGGTGGCGAGCAGTACTTC
TRBD1	TRBV6-2/TRBV6-3	TRBJ1-2	.	CASSYSRQGTNGYTF	TGTGCCAGCAGTTACTCCCGACAGGGAACGAATGGCTACACCTTC
.	TRBV7-3	TRBJ2-6	.	CASSPHSSGANVLTF	TGTGCCAGCAGCCCACACAGCTCTGGGGCCAACGTCCTGACTTTC
TRBD2	TRBV2	TRBJ2-3	.	CASSRTSGIITDTQYF	TGTGCCAGCAGTCGGACTAGCGGGATTATTACAGATACGCAGTATTTT
.	TRBV6-5	TRBJ2-7	once	CASSYNRAYEQYF	TGTGCCAGCAGTTACAACAGGGCATACGAGCAGTACTTC
.	TRBV11-3	TRBJ2-2	.	CASSFGRATGELFF	TGTGCCAGCAGCTTTGGCAGGGCGACCGGGGAGCTGTTTTTT
TRBD2	TRBV2	TRBJ2-3	.	CASMSRLAGAIDTQYF	TGTGCCAGCATGTCCAGGCTAGCGGGAGCTATAGATACGCAGTATTTT
TRBD1	TRBV2	TRBJ1-1	.	CASSRTGYTEAFF	TGTGCCAGCAGCCGGACAGGCTACACTGAAGCTTTCTTT
.	TRBV6-2/TRBV6-3	TRBJ2-7	.	CASSYSSQGTNEQYF	TGTGCCAGCAGTTACTCGTCGCAGGGTACCAACGAGCAGTACTTC
.	TRBV7-2	TRBJ2-5	.	CASSSGGLGETQYF	TGTGCCAGCAGCTCCGGGGGGCTGGGGGAGACCCAGTACTTC
.	TRBV7-2	TRBJ2-3	.	CASSNPSTDTQYF	TGTGCCAGCAGCAATCCTAGCACAGATACGCAGTATTTT
TRBD1	TRBV9	TRBJ2-7	.	CASSPGSGTGDYEQYF	TGTGCCAGCAGCCCCGGAAGCGGGACAGGGGACTACGAGCAGTACTTC
.	TRBV5-1	TRBJ2-2	.	CASSLAGNTGELFF	TGCGCCAGCAGCTTAGCGGGGAACACCGGGGAGCTGTTTTTT
TRBD2	TRBV27	TRBJ2-7	.	CASSPRLAGASEQYF	TGTGCCAGCAGTCCAAGACTAGCGGGGGCGTCCGAGCAGTACTTC
TRBD1	TRBV28	TRBJ1-5	.	CASSSLTGANQPQHF	TGTGCCAGCAGTTCCCTGACAGGGGCCAATCAGCCCCAGCATTTT
.	TRBV19	TRBJ2-1	.	CASSFRGSGSYNEQFF	TGTGCCAGTAGTTTCAGAGGGAGTGGCTCCTACAATGAGCAGTTCTTC
TRBD1	TRBV11-2	TRBJ2-4	.	CASSLASQGLAKNIQYF	TGTGCCAGCAGCTTAGCGTCACAGGGGCTTGCCAAAAACATTCAGTACTTC
TRBD1	TRBV30	TRBJ2-7	.	CAWSAGTGDDEQYF	TGTGCCTGGAGTGCCGGGACAGGGGACGACGAGCAGTACTTC
TRBD2	TRBV7-2	TRBJ2-1	.	CASSLKGRAGYYNEQFF	TGTGCCAGCAGCTTAAAAGGCAGAGCGGGGTACTACAATGAGCAGTTCTTC
TRBD1	TRBV28	TRBJ1-2	.	CASSSPDRVGYGYTF	TGTGCCAGCAGTTCCCCCGACAGGGTAGGCTATGGCTACACCTTC
.	TRBV5-1	TRBJ1-6	.	CASSSTVGDSPLHF	TGCGCCAGCAGCTCCACGGTCGGGGATTCACCCCTCCACTTT
.	TRBV5-6	TRBJ1-2	.	CASSLSGIYYGYTF	TGTGCCAGCAGCTTGTCAGGTATCTACTATGGCTACACCTTC
.	TRBV7-2	TRBJ2-1	.	CASSLGGSSVEQFF	TGTGCCAGCAGCTTAGGAGGGTCTAGCGTAGAGCAGTTCTTC
TRBD1	TRBV9	TRBJ1-1	.	CASSVGQGNTEAFF	TGTGCCAGCAGCGTCGGACAGGGGAACACTGAAGCTTTCTTT
.	TRBV11-2	TRBJ1-3	.	CASSLGVRARGNTIYF	TGTGCCAGCAGCTTAGGCGTCAGGGCAAGAGGAAACACCATATATTTT
.	TRBV29-1	TRBJ2-7	few	CSAGGQTYEQYF	TGCAGCGCTGGTGGGCAGACCTACGAGCAGTACTTC
.	TRBV7-9	TRBJ1-3	.	CASSLTQVAGNTIYF	TGTGCCAGCAGCTTAACCCAGGTGGCGGGAAACACCATATATTTT
TRBD2	TRBV4-2	TRBJ2-5	.	CASSQVINPGAGQETQYF	TGTGCCAGCAGCCAAGTTATTAATCCGGGAGCGGGACAAGAGACCCAGTACTTC
.	TRBV15	TRBJ2-5	.	CATSWGRGETQYF	TGTGCCACCAGCTGGGGTCGGGGAGAGACCCAGTACTTC
TRBD2	TRBV7-8	TRBJ2-2	.	CASSLSGGTGELFF	TGTGCCAGCAGCTTAAGCGGGGGGACCGGGGAGCTGTTTTTT
TRBD1	TRBV3-1/TRBV3-2	TRBJ2-2	.	CASSQGDRAAGELFF	TGTGCCAGCAGCCAAGGAGACAGGGCGGCCGGGGAGCTGTTTTTT
TRBD1	TRBV5-1	TRBJ1-1	.	CASSLEQGDTEAFF	TGCGCCAGCAGCTTGGAACAGGGGGACACTGAAGCTTTCTTT
.	TRBV28	TRBJ1-1	.	CASSQNTEAFF	TGTGCCAGCAGCCAGAACACTGAAGCTTTCTTT
.	TRBV7-2	TRBJ1-5	.	CASSQANQPQHF	TGTGCCAGCAGCCAGGCCAATCAGCCCCAGCATTTT
TRBD1	TRBV28	TRBJ1-2	few	CASSFAQGARNYGYTF	TGTGCCAGCAGTTTCGCCCAGGGGGCGCGGAACTATGGCTACACCTTC
.	TRBV21-1	TRBJ2-2	.	CASSQVAGLTGELFF	TGTGCCAGCAGCCAAGTGGCGGGTCTCACCGGGGAGCTGTTTTTT
.	TRBV3-1/TRBV3-2	TRBJ2-7	.	CASSQAIKSGSYEQYF	TGTGCCAGCAGCCAAGCGATAAAGAGCGGAAGCTACGAGCAGTACTTC
.	TRBV11-2	TRBJ1-2	few	CASSSYDRRLPYGYTF	TGTGCCAGCAGCTCGTACGACAGGCGCCTCCCCTATGGCTACACCTTC
TRBD1	TRBV5-4	TRBJ1-2	once	CASSAPGQGMRGYTF	TGTGCCAGCAGCGCGCCGGGACAGGGGATGCGCGGCTACACCTTC
.	TRBV6-1	TRBJ2-7	.	CASSDPGYEQYF	TGTGCCAGCAGTGACCCGGGTTACGAGCAGTACTTC
.	TRBV12-3/TRBV12-4	TRBJ1-1	few	CASSPRPRTEAFF	TGTGCCAGCAGTCCACGACCCAGGACTGAAGCTTTCTTT
.	TRBV5-6	TRBJ2-2	.	CASSLGSTANTGELFF	TGTGCCAGCAGCTTGGGGTCGACAGCAAACACCGGGGAGCTGTTTTTT
TRBD2	TRBV9	TRBJ2-3	.	CASSVFSRGGGTDTQYF	TGTGCCAGCAGCGTATTCAGCCGCGGGGGGGGAACAGATACGCAGTATTTT
TRBD1	TRBV19	TRBJ2-2	.	CASSSRGTGVANTGELFF	TGTGCCAGTAGTTCACGCGGGACAGGGGTCGCGAACACCGGGGAGCTGTTTTTT
TRBD2	TRBV5-4	TRBJ2-3	.	CASRHRSLAENTDTQYF	TGTGCCAGCAGACATCGTTCCCTAGCGGAGAACACAGATACGCAGTATTTT
TRBD1	TRBV12-3/TRBV12-4	TRBJ1-2	.	CASSTGTVDGYTF	TGTGCCAGCAGTACCGGGACAGTTGATGGCTACACCTTC
TRBD2	TRBV28	TRBJ2-3	.	CASSSGTRDTDTQYF	TGTGCCAGCAGTTCCGGGACTAGAGACACAGATACGCAGTATTTT
.	TRBV4-1	TRBJ2-1	.	CASSQGAGRSYNEQFF	TGCGCCAGCAGCCAAGGGGCCGGGAGATCCTACAATGAGCAGTTCTTC
.	TRBV18	TRBJ2-1	.	CASSPIQDKWQFF	TGTGCCAGCTCACCTATTCAGGACAAATGGCAGTTCTTC